These 15 T cell receptor beta chains came from one sample sequenced in a study of T cell clones after liver transplantation. Sequencing was performed with immunoSEQ multiplex PCR; in TCRdb, only in-frame clones are kept and a portion is missing. This table has 65,000 to 80,000 clones, about 80% appearing once. Specimen: CD4+ T cells from blood, collected before liver transplant. These receptors originate from a human donor who received a liver transplant.

As regards this clone: Other DNA sequences in the sample encode the same CDR3. In DNA form, the CDR3 reads TGTGCCAGCAGTTTCGGGGGCGCGAACACCGGGGAGCTGTTTTTT. Translating gives CASSFGGANTGELFF. The genes are TRBV28 and TRBJ2-2, with D perhaps matching TRBD1 or TRBD2 (6 bases each). V lost 3 bases to trimming and J lost 0 bases, with 8 bases between them. This CDR3 region has 15 residues. Germline-derived CDR1 and CDR2 are MDHEN and SYDVKM.

This rearrangement joins TRBV5-8 to TRBJ1-2; D call uncertain. V was trimmed by 1 base and J by 6 bases, leaving 16 bases between them. The V gene's germline CDR1 is SGHTS and CDR2 YDEGEE. There are 15 residues in the CDR3. CDR3: CASSLWEGLRDGYTF. The CDR3 DNA is TGTGCCAGCAGCTTGTGGGAAGGGCTTAGGGATGGCTACACCTTC.

V usage is TRBV7-9 and J usage is TRBJ2-2; D uncertain. V dropped 8 bases and J dropped 8 bases, with 15 bases sitting between them. Germline CDR1 SEHNR, CDR2 FQNEAQ (reference sequence). The CDR3 covers 13 residues. The CDR3 nucleotides read TGTGCCAGCCCCAATCCGTCCGTGGGGGAGCTGTTTTTT. Amino acid sequence: CASPNPSVGELFF.

DNA of the CDR3: TGTGCCAGCAGCTTAATGGGGGCGGAATACACTGAAGCTTTCTTT. Protein sequence: CASSLMGAEYTEAFF. V and J are TRBV7-2 and TRBJ1-1; the D gene is possibly TRBD1 (6 bases). Germline-derived CDR1 and CDR2 are SGHTA and FQGNSA. The CDR3 is 15 residues long. Trimming removed 2 bases at V and 3 bases at J, with 13 bases between.

This clone was picked up one time. This chain uses TRBV5-4 with TRBJ2-1, with D perhaps TRBD2 (5 bases). V gave up 5 bases and J gave up 0 bases, with 9 bases separating them. Germline CDR1 SGHNT, CDR2 YYREEE (reference sequence). CDR3 length: 14 amino acids. Written as DNA, the CDR3 is TGTGCCAGCAGTTTAGCGAGCTCCTACAATGAGCAGTTCTTC. Translation: CASSLASSYNEQFF.

The gene calls are TRBV2 and TRBJ1-5; 7 positions agree with TRBD1. The CDR3 covers 17 residues. Trimming cost V 6 bases and J 4 bases; bases outside gene matches: 15. Germline V lookup: CDR1 SNHLY, CDR2 FYNNEI. CDR3 loop: CASRLTGSGGNNQPQHF. The CDR3 DNA reads TGTGCCAGCAGATTGACAGGGAGCGGGGGGAATAATCAGCCCCAGCATTTT.

The chain links TRBV4-1 to TRBJ2-1, with 8 bases fitting TRBD2. The CDR3 has 14 amino acids. The V segment lost 0 bases and the J segment 8 bases; nucleotides outside the gene matches: 3. Germline CDR1 and CDR2: MGHRA and YSYEKL. The DNA for the CDR3 is TGCGCCAGCAGCCAAGAGAGGACTAGCTATGAGCAGTTCTTC. Its protein is CASSQERTSYEQFF.

J is TRBJ2-5 and V is TRBV5-1; 7 bases agree with TRBD2. The CDR3 runs 15 residues. V dropped 10 bases and J dropped 3; count of bases not matched to a gene: 15. Germline CDR1 SGHRS, CDR2 YFSETQ. The CDR3 loop is CAGSSGKSGEETQYF. The CDR3 nucleotides are TGCGCCGGAAGCAGCGGGAAGAGTGGGGAAGAGACCCAGTACTTC.

The CDR3 here is CASSFGDRTYEQYF. Written as DNA, the CDR3 is TGCGCCAGCAGCTTTGGTGACCGCACGTACGAGCAGTACTTC. This chain connects TRBV5-1 to TRBJ2-7; no clear D. The V gene's germline CDR1 is SGHRS and CDR2 YFSETQ. The CDR3 consists of 14 residues. V was cut by 2 bases and J by 4 bases, with 13 bases left in between.

The chain couples TRBV11-2 to TRBJ2-5, with a possible D match to TRBD2 (6 bases). Germline lookup yields CDR1 SGHAT and CDR2 FQNNGV. The CDR3 consists of 14 residues. Trimming cost V 5 bases and J 2 bases, with 12 bases left between them. The CDR3 bases are TGTGCCAGCAGCCCCGGGACTTTACAAGAGACCCAGTACTTC. Protein product: CASSPGTLQETQYF.

V usage is TRBV28 and J usage is TRBJ1-1; 7 nucleotides align to TRBD1. Germline-derived CDR1 and CDR2 are MDHEN and SYDVKM. The CDR3 consists of 15 residues. V was pared by 5 bases and J by 2 bases, with 8 bases of the junction left unmatched. The CDR3: CASSPGTARNTEAFF. The CDR3 coding sequence is TGTGCCAGCAGTCCAGGGACAGCCCGAAACACTGAAGCTTTCTTT.

The sample holds one count of this clone. The rearrangement uses TRBV28 and TRBJ1-4; unclear D gene. The V end was cut by 8 bases, the J end by 2 bases, with 9 bases between. The CDR3 has 13 amino acids. Germline CDR1 and CDR2: MDHEN and SYDVKM. CDR3 loop: CASLSGTNEKLFF. CDR3 DNA sequence: TGTGCCAGCCTCAGCGGGACTAATGAAAAACTGTTTTTT.

Remarks on this clone: The junction and the germline gene differ at one end; a read error may be behind it. V is TRBV5-6 and J is TRBJ2-4; D perhaps matches TRBD2 (5 bases). Germline loops: CDR1 SGHDT, CDR2 YYEEEE. This CDR3 contains 11 residues. DNA of the CDR3: TGTGCCAGCAGCTTGGGGGTGCAGGAGGACTTC. Translation gives CASSLGVQEDF. Full variable domain (rest looked up from reference TRBV5-6 and TRBJ2-4): DAGVTQSPTHLIKTRGQQVTLRCSPKSGHDTVSWYQQALGQGPQFIFQYYEEEERQRGNFPDRFSGHQFPNYSSELNVNALLLGDSALYLCASSLGVQEDFGAGTRLSVL.

This clone was recorded once. The genes are TRBV7-8 and TRBJ2-7; TRBD1 might be the D (6 bases). CDR1 is SGHVS, CDR2 FQNEAQ, per germline. This CDR3 has 15 residues. The V end lost 2 bases, the J end lost 6 bases, and 17 bases lay between the germline ends. This CDR3 reads CASSLKGGPRSEQYF. CDR3 DNA sequence: TGTGCCAGCAGCTTAAAAGGGGGACCTCGCTCCGAGCAGTACTTC.

CDR3 sequence reads: CASSLGLGRGYTF. CDR3 DNA: TGTGCCAGCAGCCTGGGTTTGGGGAGAGGCTACACCTTC. This chain uses TRBV7-2 with TRBJ1-2, with D unclear. This CDR3 comprises 13 residues. V lost 5 bases and J lost 8, with 15 bases in between. CDR1 and CDR2 (germline): SGHTA, FQGNSA.